The rows below give T cell receptor beta chains drawn from one sample of a study of T cell responses to AZD1222 COVID-19 vaccine. Sequencing was performed with immunoSEQ multiplex PCR; in TCRdb, only in-frame clones are kept and a portion is missing. The sample consists of 95,000 to 100,000 clones, about nine tenths of them appearing once. Specimen: peripheral blood, collected on day 0 of AZD1222 vaccination. These receptors were taken from an adult in good health. The CDR3 runs from the conserved cysteine through the conserved F or W. A D gene is named only where the DNA matches it firmly. Clone sizes are given selectively: once, few, many, or a class where the clone is expanded.

V gene	J gene	clone size	D gene	CDR3 protein	CDR3 DNA
TRBV30	TRBJ1-6	-	TRBD1	CAWRGDSLPNSPLHF	TGTGCCTGGAGAGGGGACAGCCTCCCAAATTCACCCCTCCACTTT
TRBV10-3	TRBJ1-2	-	-	CAISQGEAYGYTF	TGTGCCATCAGCCAGGGTGAGGCCTATGGCTACACCTTC
TRBV7-6	TRBJ1-2	once	-	CASSNGYGYTF	TGTGCCAGCAGCAACGGCTATGGCTACACCTTC
TRBV9	TRBJ1-1	-	-	CASSVGDINTEAFF	TGTGCCAGCAGTGTGGGGGACATTAACACTGAAGCTTTCTTT
TRBV7-9	TRBJ1-6	-	TRBD1	CASSIGTGNSPLHF	TGTGCCAGCAGCATCGGGACAGGGAATTCACCCCTCCACTTT
TRBV30	TRBJ1-1	-	-	CAWSYLIGHEIEAFF	TGTGCCTGGAGTTACCTCATCGGACACGAGATTGAAGCTTTCTTT
TRBV28	TRBJ2-7	-	TRBD1	CASSFLFPRRRDSQAYEQYF	TGTGCCAGCAGTTTTCTCTTTCCTCGCCGCCGGGACAGCCAAGCCTACGAGCAGTACTTC
TRBV29-1	TRBJ1-2	once	-	CSVGGPTEKGNYGYTF	TGCAGCGTTGGGGGGCCCACCGAAAAAGGGAACTATGGCTACACCTTC
TRBV7-9	TRBJ2-5	-	TRBD1	CASSQTGQLETQYF	TGTGCCAGCAGCCAGACAGGGCAGTTGGAGACCCAGTACTTC
TRBV5-1	TRBJ1-1	-	-	CASSFGPAMNTEAFF	TGCGCCAGCAGCTTTGGTCCGGCCATGAACACTGAAGCTTTCTTT